A single sample gave rise to the 15 T cell receptor beta chains below, sequenced in a study of cytomegalovirus exposure and HLA in healthy donors (TCRdb year 2017). The method was the immunoSEQ multiplex PCR assay. For the multiplex PCR, a mixture combining 60 forward primers for TCR Vbeta segments and 13 reverse primers for TCR Jbeta segments was used. Sourced from immuneACCESS, this table was stored by TCRdb with only in-frame sequences that have V and J called. A share of the clones is absent; for the studies checked, an unresolved V gene accounts for under half, and the remainder has no known explanation. The sample has roughly 110,000 clones on record, about four fifths of them singletons. The top ten clones comprise just under 3% of the sample. Source material: PBMCs. All receptors come from a woman younger than 35 in good health and CMV-seropositive.

V usage is TRBV2 and J usage is TRBJ2-7, with D perhaps matching TRBD1 (6 bases). This CDR3 has 13 amino acids. Trimming pared 5 bases from V and 5 bases from J, leaving 13 bases between. The germline V gene encodes CDR1 SNHLY and CDR2 FYNNEI. The CDR3 DNA follows: TGTGCCAGCAGTTACAGGGCCCTCAACGAGCAGTACTTC. It translates to CASSYRALNEQYF.

The rearrangement joins TRBV5-1 to TRBJ1-6; maybe TRBD1 (6 bases). Germline V CDR1 and CDR2: SGHRS, YFSETQ. V lost 5 bases, J lost 8 bases, and 14 bases lay in between. CDR3 length equals 14 residues. CDR3 protein: CASSIDRRDSPLHF. The DNA of the CDR3 is TGCGCCAGCAGTATAGACAGGCGGGATTCACCCCTCCACTTT.

The V and J genes are TRBV6-5 and TRBJ2-7, with 7 bases aligning to TRBD1. The CDR3 is 15 residues long. J gave up 6 bases and V 4 bases, and 12 bases lay outside the gene matches. Germline V lookup: CDR1 MNHEY, CDR2 SVGAGI. CDR3 loop: CASSLFTGVGTEQYF. In DNA form, the CDR3 reads TGTGCCAGCAGTTTGTTCACAGGGGTAGGAACCGAGCAGTACTTC.

The chain joins TRBV5-1 to TRBJ2-7; a weak D match, TRBD1 (5 bases). The V end was cut by 0 bases, the J end by 2 bases, with 6 bases between. Germline CDR1 reads SGHRS; CDR2 reads YFSETQ. The CDR3 length is 13 residues. CDR3 DNA sequence: TGCGCCAGCAGCTTGGCAGGGCCCTACGAGCAGTACTTC. As protein: CASSLAGPYEQYF.

In its sample, this clone was seen a few times. The chain uses TRBV6-5 and TRBJ1-4; no definite D call. V was clipped by 6 bases and J by 0 bases, with 11 bases between them. Germline V gene sequence: CDR1 MNHEY, CDR2 SVGAGI. The CDR3 has 15 residues. The CDR3 bases are TGTGCCAGCAGAAGCGAGCGTGCAACTAATGAAAAACTGTTTTTT. Translated: CASRSERATNEKLFF.

CDR3 sequence (DNA): TGTGCCAGCAGCTCCCAGGGGGCAGGCGGAAACACCATATATTTT. This codes for CASSSQGAGGNTIYF. The rearrangement links TRBV27 to TRBJ1-3, with TRBD1 identical over 8 bases. Germline V gives CDR1 MNHEY, CDR2 SMNVEV (reference sequence). Unmatched junction bases numbered 8, after V lost 6 bases and J lost 4 bases. The CDR3 loop spans 15 amino acids.

The gene calls are TRBV4-1 and TRBJ2-7; D may be TRBD1 (5 bases). Germline V gives CDR1 MGHRA, CDR2 YSYEKL. Trimming removed 0 bases from V and 2 bases from J, with 11 bases in between. The CDR3 is made up of 15 amino acids. The CDR3 nucleotides read TGCGCCAGCAGCCAAGAAGGGGTAAATGCCTACGAGCAGTACTTC. It encodes CASSQEGVNAYEQYF.

The table lists this clone with a count of one. This sequence joins TRBV6-5 and TRBJ2-4; 7 bases map to TRBD2. Germline CDR1 reads MNHEY; CDR2 reads SVGAGI. This CDR3 has 13 residues. V was pared by 8 bases and J by 9 bases, with 10 bases of the junction left unmatched. CDR3 region: CASRNPGGGIQYF. Here the CDR3 DNA reads TGTGCCAGCCGCAATCCGGGCGGGGGCATTCAGTACTTC.

CDR3 sequence reads: CASMSGGNQPQHF. DNA of the CDR3: TGTGCCAGCATGTCGGGGGGCAATCAGCCCCAGCATTTT. This chain connects TRBV28 to TRBJ1-5; a possible D gene is TRBD1 (5 bases). Germline V CDR1 and CDR2: MDHEN, SYDVKM. V lost 7 bases to trimming and J lost 2 bases, with 9 bases between them. The CDR3 extends over 13 amino acids.

The V call is TRBV27, the J call TRBJ1-5; TRBD1 matches at 7 bases. Unmatched junction bases numbered 8, after V lost 5 bases and J lost 1 base. The CDR3 has 16 amino acids. Germline CDR1 and CDR2: MNHEY and SMNVEV (reference sequence). In DNA, the CDR3 is TGTGCCAGCAGTATCACAGGGGCGCCGAGCAATCAGCCCCAGCATTTT. Its protein is CASSITGAPSNQPQHF.

The chain recombines TRBV10-3 with TRBJ1-4; a weak D match, TRBD1 (5 bases). In germline, CDR1 is ENHRY, CDR2 SYGVKD. Trimming cost V 10 bases and J 10 bases, with 13 bases left between them. The CDR3 consists of 11 residues. The CDR3 is CATPGVAKLFF. The DNA of the CDR3 is TGTGCCACCCCGGGGGTCGCAAAACTGTTTTTT.

V is TRBV7-2 and J is TRBJ1-1; 10 nucleotides line up with TRBD1. This CDR3 has 15 residues. V lost 4 bases and J lost 1; bases outside the gene matches: 3. Per the germline V gene, CDR1 is SGHTA and CDR2 is FQGNSA. The CDR3, as DNA: TGTGCCAGCAGCTGGACAGGGGGGGGGAACACTGAAGCTTTCTTT. It specifies CASSWTGGGNTEAFF.

Only one count was recorded for this clone. The V and J genes are TRBV18 and TRBJ1-1, with 7 bases lining up with TRBD1. CDR1 and CDR2 from the germline V gene are KGHSH and LQKENI. CDR3 length: 16 residues. After removal of 1 base from V and 6 bases from J, the junction contained 11 bases not matched to a gene. The chain's CDR3 is CASSPRGTALFPEAFF. For the CDR3, the DNA is TGTGCCAGCTCACCACGCGGGACAGCCCTGTTCCCTGAAGCTTTCTTT.

The genes are TRBV5-1 and TRBJ1-1; TRBD1 matches at 8 bases. J lost 5 bases, V lost 2 bases, and 8 bases had no gene match. Germline CDR1 is SGHRS and CDR2 is YFSETQ. This CDR3 contains 15 residues. CDR3 nucleotides: TGCGCCAGCAGCTTTAACCTCAGGGGGCGGACTGAAGCTTTCTTT. Translating it yields CASSFNLRGRTEAFF.

This chain uses TRBV5-5 with TRBJ2-5, with TRBD1 matching 9 bases. Unmatched junction bases numbered 6, after V lost 2 bases and J lost 4 bases. Germline lookup yields CDR1 SGHKS and CDR2 YYEKEE (reference sequence). This CDR3 has 15 amino acids. The DNA of the CDR3 is TGTGCCAGCAGCTTAACAGGGGGCAGAGGAGAGACCCAGTACTTC. Protein: CASSLTGGRGETQYF.